This T cell receptor beta chain was sequenced during a study of T cell repertoires in cytomegalovirus infection. Comments on this clonotype: Its target is not known.

From the reads, TCRdb called clonotypes with MiXCR, one entry per CDR3 protein. The sample lists around 71,000 distinct CDR3 sequences; roughly 40% were seen once. This sample comprised CD8+ T cells from cultured PBMCs, obtained from culture after CMV antigen stimulation. The sequence came from a human donor in good health (CMV status not recorded). Some clones in this sample may be carry-over from other donors' samples.

This chain's CDR3 is CASSLGLRGAEQFF. CDR3 coding DNA: TGTGCCAGCAGCTTAGGGCTTCGAGGGGCTGAGCAGTTCTTC. This chain joins TRBV7-6 and TRBJ2-1; D may be TRBD1 or TRBD2 (5 bases each). Germline loops: CDR1 SGHVS, CDR2 FNYEAQ. Trimming pared 1 base from V and 9 bases from J, leaving 13 bases between. The CDR3 runs to 14 residues.